The entry that follows covers one TCR beta chain sequence. These data are taken from a study of blood T cell repertoires in COVID-19. The data were produced by immunoSEQ multiplex PCR, yet TCRdb's version contains in-frame clones alone and is incomplete. The profile shows about 380,000 clones, 70% to 90% of them singletons. CDR1 is MDHEN and CDR2 is SYDVKM in the germline V gene. This CDR3 comprises 14 residues. Between the trimmed V and J ends, which lost 4 bases and 2 bases, there was a span of 10 bases. Cohorts were assigned according to the clinical history that participants reported. Two negative PCRs, clearance, or symptom resolution had been documented for recovered Cohort 3 donors.

This TCR was recovered from a woman aged 18-29 years who had recovered from COVID-19. This chain uses TRBV28 with TRBJ2-3, with D possibly TRBD2 on 5 matching bases. Material for sequencing was PBMCs or T cells enriched from blood (not recorded which). The DNA of the CDR3 is TGTGCCAGCAGTTGGAGGTTAACCACAGATACGCAGTATTTT. Translating it yields CASSWRLTTDTQYF. The whole variable domain, filled in from reference TRBV28 and TRBJ2-3, reads DVKVTQSSRYLVKRTGEKVFLECVQDMDHENMFWYRQDPGLGLRLIYFSYDVKMKEKGDIPEGYSVSREKKERFSLILESASTNQTSMYLCASSWRLTTDTQYFGPGTRLTVL.